The 16 T cell receptor beta chains in this list originate from one sample, sequenced in a study of cytomegalovirus exposure and HLA in healthy donors. The PCR contained 60 Vbeta and 13 Jbeta primers. Repertoires were generated with immunoSEQ multiplex PCR, while TCRdb's copy carries only in-frame clones and drops some. There are more than 150,000 clones in the sample; roughly 77% occur only once, and 2% to 2.5% lies in the top ten. The sequencing input was PBMCs. The origin of the receptors is a woman aged 30 to 39 in good health and CMV-seropositive.

V usage is TRBV4-3 and J usage is TRBJ2-3; 8 bases are a match to TRBD2. The germline V gene encodes CDR1 LGHNA and CDR2 YSLEER. The CDR3 has 16 residues. V dropped 0 bases and J dropped 5; count of bases not matched to a gene: 7. The CDR3 loop is CASSQEHAGGGDTQYF. Here the CDR3 DNA reads TGCGCCAGCAGCCAAGAGCACGCGGGGGGCGGAGATACGCAGTATTTT.

The chain couples TRBV6-1 to TRBJ2-5; 9 nucleotides agree with TRBD2. The CDR3 covers 18 residues. Germline V gene sequence: CDR1 MNHNS, CDR2 SASEGT. V was clipped by 4 bases and J by 3 bases; unmatched bases: 15. The CDR3, as DNA: TGTGCCAGCAGTGGGGGGGCAGCGGGGGGCCGACCGAAAGAGACCCAGTACTTC. It specifies CASSGGAAGGRPKETQYF.

The chain joins TRBV5-4 to TRBJ1-2; no definite D call. The CDR3 extends over 13 amino acids. The V and J ends lost 3 bases and 4 bases respectively, with 10 bases between them. Germline CDR1 SGHNT, CDR2 YYREEE (reference sequence). The CDR3, as DNA: TGTGCCAGCAGCTCTAATCGGGGCTATGGCTACACCTTC. It encodes CASSSNRGYGYTF.

V is TRBV21-1 and J is TRBJ1-2; the DNA was not compared with TRBD1, the D call given in the table. TRBV21-1 is termed a pseudogene. This CDR3 has 13 amino acids. The CDR3 here is CASSKGQIYGYTF. The CDR3 DNA sequence: TGTGCCAGCAGCAAAGGGCAGATCTATGGCTACACCTTC.

This clone was seen more than once but under ten times. CDR3 DNA sequence: TGTGCCAGCAGTTTATACACCCGGGGTAGCAATCAGCCCCAGCATTTT. Translating gives CASSLYTRGSNQPQHF. The chain links TRBV28 to TRBJ1-5; D is uncertain. The V gene's germline CDR1 is MDHEN and CDR2 SYDVKM. V lost 1 base to trimming and J lost 0 bases, with 10 bases between them. CDR3 length: 16 residues.

This CDR3 is CASSFLGQDTDTQYF. The CDR3 region has the DNA TGTGCCAGCAGCTTTCTTGGGCAGGACACAGATACGCAGTATTTT. The chain carries TRBV5-8 and TRBJ2-3; no firm D call. Trimming shortened V by 2 bases and J by 2 bases, and 12 bases separated the two germline ends. The CDR3 consists of 15 residues. The germline gives CDR1 SGHTS, CDR2 YDEGEE.

The CDR3 region has the DNA TGCGCCAGCAGCCGGCCGGGACAGGATGGCTACACCTTC. Protein sequence: CASSRPGQDGYTF. J is TRBJ1-2 and V is TRBV4-1, with 8 bases that match TRBD1. This CDR3 spans 13 amino acids. The V gene's germline CDR1 is MGHRA and CDR2 YSYEKL. V was clipped by 4 bases and J by 6 bases; unmatched bases: 4.

This clone was found a few times. DNA for the CDR3: TGTGCCAGCAGCTTGGGGGGGCGAGGCTACACCTTC. Translating gives CASSLGGRGYTF. The J gene is TRBJ1-2, the V gene TRBV7-6; a weak D match, TRBD1 (6 bases). This CDR3 has 12 amino acids. CDR1 is SGHVS, CDR2 FNYEAQ, per germline. The V and J ends lost 3 bases and 8 bases respectively, with 10 bases between them.

The CDR3 nucleotides read TGTGCCAGCGGTGGACAGGGCGACTATGGCTACACCTTC. Translated: CASGGQGDYGYTF. The rearrangement joins TRBV6-4 to TRBJ1-2, with 8 bases fitting TRBD1. CDR3 length: 13 residues. CDR1 is MRHNA, CDR2 SNTAGT, per germline. Losses at the gene ends were 8 bases for V and 3 bases for J; bases not matched to a gene: 5.

The CDR3 coding sequence is TGTGCCAGCAGCGTCCTAAAACAGGGGATGGGAGAGACCCAGTACTTC. It specifies CASSVLKQGMGETQYF. The chain combines TRBV9 with TRBJ2-5; 7 nucleotides align to TRBD1. The germline V gene encodes CDR1 SGDLS and CDR2 YYNGEE. The V and J ends lost 2 bases and 4 bases, in that order; junction bases with no gene match: 11. The CDR3 loop spans 16 amino acids.

This clone has only a few counts. The rearrangement links TRBV5-6 to TRBJ1-6; D perhaps matches TRBD1 (5 bases). There are 14 residues in the CDR3. The germline V gene encodes CDR1 SGHDT and CDR2 YYEEEE. V shed 3 bases and J shed 9 bases, with 13 bases lying between them. The chain's CDR3 is CASSSGMVASPLHF. The CDR3 coding sequence is TGTGCCAGCAGCTCAGGGATGGTCGCTTCACCCCTCCACTTT.

The chain carries TRBV9 and TRBJ1-2, with 8 bases aligning to TRBD1. From germline, CDR1 is SGDLS and CDR2 YYNGEE. The CDR3 contains 15 residues. V dropped 4 bases and J dropped 7; count of bases not matched to a gene: 12. The CDR3 nucleotides read TGTGCCAGCAGCCCCCCCGGCAGGGGGCGCGGTGGCTACACCTTC. This translates into CASSPPGRGRGGYTF. The full variable domain, with the rest looked up from reference TRBV9 and TRBJ1-2, is DSGVTQTPKHLITATGQRVTLRCSPRSGDLSVYWYQQSLDQGLQFLIQYYNGEERAKGNILERFSAQQFPDLHSELNLSSLELGDSALYFCASSPPGRGRGGYTFGSGTRLTVV.

This clone has just a few counts. This chain connects TRBV20-1 to TRBJ2-7; D is uncertain. The CDR3 length is 11 residues. CDR1 DFQATT and CDR2 SNEGSKA come from the germline V gene (reference sequence). CDR3 region: CTIPPVYEQYF. The CDR3 DNA follows: TGCACCATTCCGCCAGTCTACGAGCAGTACTTC.

This clone appeared a single time. The chain employs TRBV11-2 and TRBJ2-7, with TRBD2 identical over 9 bases. Germline assignment: CDR1 SGHAT and CDR2 FQNNGV. This CDR3 is built from 13 residues. J was trimmed by 9 bases and V by 1 base; bases with no gene match: 4. CDR3 coding DNA: TGTGCCAGCAGCTTAGGCGGGGGGGACGGGCAGTACTTC. Its translation: CASSLGGGDGQYF.

V and J are TRBV28 and TRBJ2-2; perhaps TRBD1 as D (7 bases). Between the trimmed V and J ends, which lost 6 bases and 5 bases, there was a span of 16 bases. Germline CDR1 MDHEN, CDR2 SYDVKM. This CDR3 is built from 15 residues. The CDR3 DNA follows: TGTGCCAGCAGACCAGGGGGGCGTACGACCGGGGAGCTGTTTTTT. Amino acids: CASRPGGRTTGELFF.

DNA of the CDR3: TGTGCCAGTAGTATAGGCCAGGGGCGCCAAGAGCAGTACTTC. Amino acid sequence: CASSIGQGRQEQYF. The chain employs TRBV19 and TRBJ2-7, with D possibly TRBD1 on 6 matching bases. Trimming stripped 1 base from V and 7 bases from J, with 14 bases between. The CDR3 totals 14 residues. Germline V gene lookup returns CDR1 LNHDA and CDR2 SQIVND (reference sequence).